The clone carrying this T cell receptor (beta chain) was observed at least ten times. The antigen remains unidentified. The sample is drawn from a study of tumor and adjacent non-tumor tissue in lung cancer. Regarding the study as a whole: Tumor repertoires had a smaller top 100 clone share than normal lung.

In germline, CDR1 is LGHNA, CDR2 YNFKEQ. V trimming: 1 base; J trimming: 0 bases; junction bases outside the gene matches: 2. The CDR3 spans 18 residues. RNA was extracted from bulk tissue without any cell sorting. Three rounds of nested PCR, following a modified ARM-PCR protocol, produced the TCRbeta library. TCRdb itself ran the multiplex PCR reads through MiXCR, one entry per CDR3 protein. Of tens of thousands of distinct CDR3 sequences listed, 60% are singletons. The source material was lung tumor tissue. This chain uses TRBV4-2 with TRBJ2-6; 11 positions agree with TRBD2. The receptor was derived from a man in his forties or fifties with non-small cell lung cancer. The CDR3 DNA follows: TGTGCCAGCAGCCAAGTAGCGGGAGGGAGCTCTGGGGCCAACGTCCTGACTTTC. The encoded protein is CASSQVAGGSSGANVLTF.